One and the same sample provided the 19 T cell receptor beta chains below, sequenced in a study of cytomegalovirus exposure and HLA in healthy donors (dated by TCRdb to about 2017). The library came from the immunoSEQ multiplex PCR assay. A mixture of 60 forward primers for TCR Vbeta segments and 13 reverse primers for TCR Jbeta segments was used in the multiplex PCR. TCRdb provides this immuneACCESS table in a form limited to in-frame rearrangements. Some clones are lacking; in checked studies, under half of them reflect an unresolved V gene, and why the rest are absent is not known. The sample has about 210,000 clones on record. The top ten hold about 0.9% of the sample. Sequenced sample: PBMCs. These TCRs come from a woman aged 25-40 years in good health and CMV-seropositive.

The rearrangement uses TRBV10-3 and TRBJ1-1; D unclear. The CDR3 is 14 residues long. V lost 5 bases and J 3 bases, leaving 13 bases between the germline ends. Germline CDR1 ENHRY, CDR2 SYGVKD. The CDR3 spells CAISRQLQHTEAFF. CDR3 nucleotide sequence: TGTGCCATCAGTCGTCAACTGCAACACACTGAAGCTTTCTTT.

V and J are TRBV4-1 and TRBJ2-1; 14 positions match TRBD2. V shed 4 bases, J shed 7 bases, and the junction held 24 bases outside the gene matches. The CDR3 has 22 amino acids. In germline, CDR1 is MGHRA, CDR2 YSYEKL. In nucleotides, the CDR3 is TGCGCCAGCAGCCGTGGCCACCCGGGAAAACAGCGACTAGCGGGAGGGCCAAATGAGCAGTTCTTC. It is translated as CASSRGHPGKQRLAGGPNEQFF.

The rearrangement joins TRBV4-3 to TRBJ1-2; the match to TRBD1 covers 9 bases. The J segment lost 4 bases and the V segment lost 4 bases, leaving 4 bases of the junction unmatched. The CDR3 is 14 residues long. In germline, CDR1 is LGHNA, CDR2 YSLEER. The CDR3 spells CASSRTGEGYGYTF. The CDR3 coding sequence is TGCGCCAGCAGCCGGACAGGGGAAGGCTATGGCTACACCTTC.

The chain recombines TRBV11-2 with TRBJ1-1; D might be TRBD1 (6 bases). In germline, CDR1 is SGHAT, CDR2 FQNNGV. V was shortened by 5 bases and J by 3 bases, with 13 bases between the two germline ends. This CDR3 is built from 14 residues. In nucleotides, the CDR3 is TGTGCCAGCAGCCCCGGGACATCATACACTGAAGCTTTCTTT. Its protein product is CASSPGTSYTEAFF.

In nucleotides, the CDR3 is TGTGCCAGTAGTAGCTCACAGGGGAACAATCAGCCCCAGCATTTT. Amino acid sequence: CASSSSQGNNQPQHF. The genes are TRBV19 and TRBJ1-5; 7 bases line up with TRBD1. This CDR3 is built from 15 residues. Germline V gene sequence: CDR1 LNHDA, CDR2 SQIVND (reference sequence). Trimming at V came to 4 bases and at J to 3 bases, leaving 6 bases not matched to a gene.

The chain joins TRBV19 to TRBJ1-2; D remains ambiguous. V was pared by 7 bases and J by 5 bases, with 14 bases between. The CDR3 spans 13 residues. Germline V lookup: CDR1 LNHDA, CDR2 SQIVND (reference sequence). The DNA of the CDR3 is TGTGCCAGTACAACTGGGGAGCGATATGGCTACACCTTC. Its protein product is CASTTGERYGYTF.

The V and J genes are TRBV5-6 and TRBJ2-5; 7 bases match TRBD1. TRBJ2-7 explains the end of the DNA better; the J call may be wrong. Germline CDR1 SGHDT, CDR2 YYEEEE. The CDR3 covers 14 residues. CDR3 nucleotides: TGTGCCAGCAGCCCAGGGGGACGGAGCTACGAGCAGTACTTC. This gives the protein CASSPGGRSYEQYF.

This chain connects TRBV27 to TRBJ1-3, with D perhaps TRBD1 (6 bases). The CDR3 length is 15 residues. Trimming cost V 6 bases and J 8 bases, with 20 bases left between them. Looked up from germline, CDR1 is MNHEY and CDR2 is SMNVEV (reference sequence). The DNA of the CDR3 is TGTGCCAGCAGCCCGGGGGCGGGGGGCGCATACACCATATATTTT. Protein sequence: CASSPGAGGAYTIYF.

The chain employs TRBV29-1 and TRBJ1-4; D call uncertain. V was trimmed by 4 bases and J by 7 bases, leaving 16 bases between them. Germline loops: CDR1 SQVTM, CDR2 ANQGSEA. The CDR3 spans 14 residues. This CDR3 is CSVGRIGTGEKLFF. CDR3 sequence (DNA): TGCAGCGTTGGGAGGATCGGAACGGGTGAAAAACTGTTTTTT. The full variable domain, rest sourced from reference TRBV29-1 and TRBJ1-4, is SAVISQKPSRDICQRGTSLTIQCQVDSQVTMMFWYRQQPGQSLTLIATANQGSEATYESGFVIDKFPISRPNLTFSTLTVSNMSPEDSSIYLCSVGRIGTGEKLFFGSGTQLSVL.

The chain recombines TRBV19 with TRBJ2-3; a weak D match, TRBD1 (6 bases). Germline V gene sequence: CDR1 LNHDA, CDR2 SQIVND (reference sequence). The CDR3 totals 14 residues. V was cut by 6 bases and J by 0 bases, with 10 bases left in between. The CDR3, as DNA: TGTGCCAGTAGCCGGGACACTAGCACAGATACGCAGTATTTT. Amino acids: CASSRDTSTDTQYF.

The DNA of the CDR3 is TGCGCCAGCAGCTTTATTGGGGGCTCCTACGAGCAGTACTTC. Its translation: CASSFIGGSYEQYF. V usage is TRBV5-1 and J usage is TRBJ2-5; tentatively, D is TRBD1 or TRBD2 (5 bases each). The J call may be incorrect, as the DNA end agrees better with TRBJ2-7. This CDR3 spans 14 amino acids. Germline CDR1 reads SGHRS; CDR2 reads YFSETQ.

The chain uses TRBV6-5 and TRBJ2-7; 9 bases line up with TRBD2. Looked up from germline, CDR1 is MNHEY and CDR2 is SVGAGI. The CDR3 loop spans 14 amino acids. J lost 3 bases, V lost 7 bases, and 7 bases had no gene match. The CDR3 region is CASTPGLAIYEQYF. The CDR3 DNA reads TGTGCCAGCACCCCCGGACTAGCGATCTACGAGCAGTACTTC.

V usage is TRBV6-1 and J usage is TRBJ1-6, with TRBD1 as a possible D gene (5 bases). CDR3 length: 14 amino acids. V lost 7 bases and J 5 bases, leaving 12 bases between the germline ends. Germline CDR1 is MNHNS and CDR2 is SASEGT. The DNA for the CDR3 is TGTGCCAGCACCCGACAGAGAGATAATTCACCCCTCCACTTT. This gives the protein CASTRQRDNSPLHF.

The V call is TRBV5-1, the J call TRBJ2-7; 9 positions match TRBD1. Trimming took 4 bases from V and 4 from J; bases not matched to a gene: 3. This CDR3 spans 13 amino acids. Germline loops: CDR1 SGHRS, CDR2 YFSETQ. This CDR3 reads CASSTDRGYEQYF. The CDR3 bases are TGCGCCAGCAGCACGGACAGGGGTTACGAGCAGTACTTC.

The chain couples TRBV6-1 to TRBJ1-3, with D hard to call. The CDR3 is 13 residues long. Trimming stripped 5 bases from V and 3 bases from J, with 8 bases between. Germline V gene lookup returns CDR1 MNHNS and CDR2 SASEGT. Written as DNA, the CDR3 is TGTGCCAGCAGTCTAACGGGTGGAAACACCATATATTTT. Translating it yields CASSLTGGNTIYF.

The chain joins TRBV29-1 to TRBJ1-5; the D gene is possibly TRBD1 (5 bases). Trimming shortened V by 7 bases and J by 6 bases, and 22 bases separated the two germline ends. The germline V gene has CDR1 SQVTM and CDR2 ANQGSEA. The CDR3 sequence is 15 residues long. CDR3 sequence: CSAAGGEGGGQPQHF. The CDR3 nucleotides are TGCAGCGCCGCGGGAGGGGAAGGTGGCGGTCAGCCCCAGCATTTT. The full variable domain, rest sourced from reference TRBV29-1 and TRBJ1-5, is SAVISQKPSRDICQRGTSLTIQCQVDSQVTMMFWYRQQPGQSLTLIATANQGSEATYESGFVIDKFPISRPNLTFSTLTVSNMSPEDSSIYLCSAAGGEGGGQPQHFGDGTRLSIL.

CDR3 region: CASSLEGTSGETQYF. The CDR3 nucleotides are TGTGCCAGCAGCTTAGAAGGGACAAGCGGAGAGACCCAGTACTTC. V gene TRBV11-3 combines with J gene TRBJ2-5; D perhaps matches TRBD1 (6 bases). The ends were cut back, 0 bases at V and 4 bases at J, with 12 bases in the middle. This CDR3 is 15 amino acids long. Germline V lookup: CDR1 SGHNT, CDR2 YENEEA.

This sequence joins TRBV6-5 and TRBJ1-3, with 10 bases aligning to TRBD1. CDR1 MNHEY and CDR2 SVGAGI come from the germline V gene. CDR3 length equals 15 residues. Losses at the gene ends were 5 bases for V and 3 bases for J; bases not matched to a gene: 4. For the CDR3, the DNA is TGTGCCAGCAGTCGGGACAGGGGAGTTGGAAACACCATATATTTT. Protein sequence: CASSRDRGVGNTIYF.

The chain uses TRBV5-1 and TRBJ2-7; D possibly corresponds to TRBD2 (5 bases). Trimming took off 0 bases at V and 2 bases at J, with 12 bases between the two ends. The CDR3 loop spans 15 amino acids. Germline V gives CDR1 SGHRS, CDR2 YFSETQ. For the CDR3, the DNA is TGCGCCAGCAGCTTGGTCGTCGGGGATCCCTACGAGCAGTACTTC. It specifies CASSLVVGDPYEQYF.